Listed below are T cell receptor beta chains from one sample, sequenced in a study of CD8+CD57+ T cells in acquired aplastic anemia. Each CDR3 protein gets one entry after TCRdb re-called the reads with MiXCR. Here the sample spans 150,000 or so distinct CDR3 sequences, about 45% being singletons. Material for sequencing was sorted CD4+, CD8+, or CD8+CD57+ T cells (not recorded which) from PBMCs. These receptors all stem from a human donor with aplastic anemia. Both conserved end residues are part of each CDR3. A D gene is named only where the DNA matches it firmly. Clone size, where shown, is once, few, many, or a class for clones that have expanded.

TRBV10-1	.	few	TRBJ1-1	CASRADRNTEAFF	TGCGCCAGCAGAGCGGACAGGAACACTGAAGCTTTCTTT
TRBV9	.	many	TRBJ1-5	CASSRDSGNQPQHF	TGTGCCAGCAGCCGCGACAGTGGCAATCAGCCCCAGCATTTT
TRBV20-1	TRBD1	many	TRBJ1-4	CSAFLTGTGAEKLFF	TGCAGTGCCTTTTTAACCGGGACAGGAGCCGAAAAACTGTTTTTT
TRBV7-6	.	.	TRBJ1-6	CASSLVVDSPLHF	TGTGCCAGCAGCTTAGTTGTGGATTCACCCCTCCACTTT
TRBV7-9	.	few	TRBJ2-5	CASSHEYQETQYF	TGTGCCAGCAGCCATGAGTACCAAGAGACCCAGTACTTC
TRBV4-2	.	many	TRBJ2-1	CASSRASNKGSDEQFF	TGTGCCAGCAGCCGTGCTTCAAATAAGGGATCGGATGAGCAGTTCTTC
TRBV20-1	TRBD2	once	TRBJ2-3	CSARIISTSVGTDTQYF	TGCAGTGCTAGGATCATCAGCACTAGCGTGGGCACAGATACGCAGTATTTT
TRBV24-1	.	few	TRBJ1-4	CATSDGAGPDNEKLFF	TGTGCCACCAGTGATGGGGCCGGTCCAGATAATGAAAAACTGTTTTTT
TRBV7-1	TRBD2	.	TRBJ2-1	CASSSTPGTSGAYNEQFF	TGTGCCAGCAGCTCTACACCCGGGACTAGTGGGGCTTACAATGAGCAGTTCTTC
TRBV19	TRBD2	many	TRBJ2-1	CASSMGLAGDVQFF	TGTGCCAGTAGTATGGGACTAGCGGGAGACGTGCAGTTCTTC
TRBV2	.	many	TRBJ2-1	CASSERDYNEQFF	TGTGCCAGCAGTGAACGGGACTACAATGAGCAGTTCTTC
TRBV24-1	.	.	TRBJ1-2	CATRGGPGEGGYTF	TGTGCCACCAGGGGAGGGCCAGGGGAAGGAGGCTACACCTTC
TRBV20-1	.	.	TRBJ2-7	CSARGYSEQYF	TGCAGTGCTAGAGGGTACAGCGAGCAGTACTTC
TRBV12-3/TRBV12-4	.	.	TRBJ1-6	CASSLSRGNSPLHF	TGTGCCAGCAGTTTGAGCAGAGGGAATTCACCCCTCCACTTT
TRBV20-1	.	.	TRBJ1-5	CSARFGGAGQPQHF	TGCAGTGCTAGGTTTGGGGGGGCTGGTCAGCCCCAGCATTTT
TRBV20-1	TRBD2	.	TRBJ2-1	CSADATLADSSYNEQFF	TGCAGTGCCGACGCTACCCTAGCGGATAGCTCCTACAATGAGCAGTTCTTC
TRBV19	TRBD1	few	TRBJ2-2	CASSIYTGDTGELFF	TGTGCCAGTAGTATATACACAGGGGACACCGGGGAGCTGTTTTTT
TRBV20-1	.	.	TRBJ2-5	CSAQGGLETQYF	TGCAGTGCCCAAGGGGGTTTAGAGACCCAGTACTTC
TRBV5-1	TRBD1	many	TRBJ2-7	CASSVHPLRDRAYEQYF	TGCGCCAGCAGCGTACACCCGCTGCGGGACAGGGCCTACGAGCAGTACTTC
TRBV12-3/TRBV12-4	.	many	TRBJ2-7	CASSFYREPYEQYF	TGTGCCAGCAGTTTCTACAGGGAACCCTACGAGCAGTACTTC
TRBV4-1	.	.	TRBJ2-1	CASSQEGAAGNEQFF	TGCGCCAGCAGCCAAGAAGGGGCGGCTGGTAATGAGCAGTTCTTC
TRBV6-2/TRBV6-3	.	many	TRBJ2-1	CASSLIRGNEQFF	TGTGCCAGCAGCTTAATAAGAGGGAATGAGCAGTTCTTC
TRBV2	TRBD2	few	TRBJ2-7	CASSEGEGPPGSRQYF	TGTGCCAGCAGTGAGGGGGAGGGGCCCCCGGGATCGCGGCAGTACTTC
TRBV25-1	TRBD2	once	TRBJ2-2	CASKRGPAGRGENTGELFF	TGTGCCAGCAAAAGGGGACCAGCGGGGAGGGGAGAGAACACCGGGGAGCTGTTTTTT
TRBV30	TRBD2	.	TRBJ2-7	CAWRGTSGRVGYEQYF	TGTGCCTGGAGAGGGACTAGCGGGAGGGTGGGCTACGAGCAGTACTTC
TRBV7-6	TRBD2	.	TRBJ2-5	CASSLAGGFQETQYF	TGTGCCAGCAGCTTAGCGGGAGGGTTCCAAGAGACCCAGTACTTC
TRBV11-2	.	.	TRBJ2-3	CASSTRTDRTDTQYF	TGTGCCAGCAGCACCCGGACAGATCGCACAGATACGCAGTATTTT
TRBV24-1	.	.	TRBJ2-1	CATSARTSRSYNEQFF	TGTGCCACCAGTGCCCGGACGAGCAGGTCCTACAATGAGCAGTTCTTC